The source of this T cell receptor (beta chain) is a study of blood T cell repertoires in COVID-19. Study at large: Samples of COVID-19 (acute and convalescent) were obtained from the United States, Italy and Spain. T cells, B-cell-depleted T cells, or PBMCs provided the cDNA or gDNA that served as material.

As handled by the study authors: The authors estimated nucleated cell counts from reference gene primer amplification. Repertoires were generated with immunoSEQ multiplex PCR, while TCRdb's copy carries only in-frame clones and drops some. V and J calls and clone size are copied from that table; D and trimming were computed from the DNA. The sample holds 120,000 or so clones, over 75% seen once. Germline CDR1 reads SGHTA; CDR2 reads FQGTGA. The germline V and J ends were trimmed by 7 bases and 9 bases, with 18 bases remaining between them. The CDR3 covers 13 residues. This clone was seen many times. Sequenced sample: peripheral blood. The clonotype comes from a man at least 80 years old with active or convalescent COVID-19. V and J are TRBV7-3 and TRBJ1-1; D might be TRBD1 (6 bases). Here the CDR3 reads CASNDRPNTQAFF. For the CDR3, the DNA is TGTGCCAGCAACGACAGGCCTAATACCCAAGCTTTCTTT. The full variable domain, completed using reference TRBV7-3 and TRBJ1-1, is GAGVSQTPSNKVTEKGKYVELRCDPISGHTALYWYRQSLGQGPEFLIYFQGTGAADDSGLPNDRFFAVRPEGSVSTLKIQRTERGDSAVYLCASNDRPNTQAFFGQGTRLTVV.